These T cell receptor beta chains were read from a single sample in a study of cytomegalovirus exposure and HLA in healthy donors. Only in-frame clones appear in the TCRdb table, and some are missing; sequencing was by immunoSEQ multiplex PCR. The table includes some 87,000 clones, 60% to 80% detected once. The sample taken for sequencing was PBMCs. The receptors originated from a woman in her 40s in good health and CMV-seropositive. Each CDR3 is given with its conserved first and last residue. The order of the fields is clone size, V gene, D gene, J gene, CDR3 protein, CDR3 DNA. A D gene is named only where the DNA matches it firmly. Size tells how often a clone was seen (once, few, many) or the class of an expanded clone, and some rows leave it out.

abundance: -; v_gene: TRBV5-1; d_gene: -; j_gene: TRBJ2-5; CDR3aa: CASSLDAGRWETQYF; CDR3nt: TGCGCCAGCAGCTTGGATGCGGGCCGCTGGGAGACCCAGTACTTC
abundance: -; v_gene: TRBV28; d_gene: -; j_gene: TRBJ1-2; CDR3aa: CASTYQGPGYGYTF; CDR3nt: TGTGCCAGCACTTATCAGGGGCCTGGCTATGGCTACACCTTC
abundance: -; v_gene: TRBV7-9; d_gene: TRBD1; j_gene: TRBJ2-3; CDR3aa: CASRQGDRDTQYF; CDR3nt: TGTGCCAGCCGACAGGGGGACAGGGATACGCAGTATTTT
abundance: -; v_gene: TRBV28; d_gene: -; j_gene: TRBJ2-3; CDR3aa: CASSLGRGGTDTQYF; CDR3nt: TGTGCCAGCAGTTTAGGCAGGGGGGGCACAGATACGCAGTATTTT
abundance: few; v_gene: TRBV5-8; d_gene: -; j_gene: TRBJ1-1; CDR3aa: CASSSPFRVTGNTEAFF; CDR3nt: TGTGCCAGCAGCTCGCCATTCAGGGTAACGGGGAACACTGAAGCTTTCTTT
abundance: -; v_gene: TRBV2; d_gene: -; j_gene: TRBJ2-7; CDR3aa: CASRSPDGAYEQYF; CDR3nt: TGTGCCAGCAGAAGCCCAGACGGAGCCTACGAGCAGTACTTC
abundance: few; v_gene: TRBV6-5; d_gene: -; j_gene: TRBJ1-5; CDR3aa: CASSYGQNSNQPQHF; CDR3nt: TGTGCCAGCAGTTACGGGCAAAATAGCAATCAGCCCCAGCATTTT
abundance: -; v_gene: TRBV6-5; d_gene: TRBD2; j_gene: TRBJ2-3; CDR3aa: CASSSSGGLQYF; CDR3nt: TGTGCCAGCAGTTCTAGCGGGGGCCTGCAGTATTTT
abundance: -; v_gene: TRBV25-1; d_gene: -; j_gene: TRBJ1-6; CDR3aa: CASSVGNSPLHF; CDR3nt: TGTGCCAGCAGTGTCGGGAATTCACCCCTCCACTTT
abundance: -; v_gene: TRBV5-1; d_gene: TRBD1; j_gene: TRBJ1-1; CDR3aa: CASSFQGAKDTEAFF; CDR3nt: TGCGCCAGCAGCTTTCAGGGGGCGAAGGACACTGAAGCTTTCTTT
abundance: -; v_gene: TRBV5-1; d_gene: TRBD1; j_gene: TRBJ2-3; CDR3aa: CASSRDRGSTDTQYF; CDR3nt: TGCGCCAGCAGCCGGGACAGGGGCAGCACAGATACGCAGTATTTT
abundance: once; v_gene: TRBV2; d_gene: -; j_gene: TRBJ2-7; CDR3aa: CASSQHDRPYEQYF; CDR3nt: TGTGCCAGCAGTCAACACGACAGGCCCTACGAGCAGTACTTC
abundance: -; v_gene: TRBV30; d_gene: -; j_gene: TRBJ1-2; CDR3aa: CAWSTIQTVYGYTF; CDR3nt: TGTGCCTGGAGTACCATCCAAACGGTCTATGGCTACACCTTC
abundance: -; v_gene: TRBV16; d_gene: TRBD1; j_gene: TRBJ1-2; CDR3aa: CASSTLDGGQGSGYTF; CDR3nt: TGTGCCAGCAGCACCCTGGACGGAGGACAGGGAAGCGGCTACACCTTC
abundance: -; v_gene: TRBV5-1; d_gene: TRBD1; j_gene: TRBJ1-1; CDR3aa: CASSLETGRLGTEAFF; CDR3nt: TGCGCCAGCAGCTTGGAGACAGGGCGGTTGGGCACTGAAGCTTTCTTT
abundance: -; v_gene: TRBV2; d_gene: TRBD1; j_gene: TRBJ1-2; CDR3aa: CASSPGQNYGYTF; CDR3nt: TGTGCCAGCAGCCCGGGACAGAACTATGGCTACACCTTC
abundance: -; v_gene: TRBV6-5; d_gene: -; j_gene: TRBJ2-3; CDR3aa: CASSYLYTQYF; CDR3nt: TGTGCCAGCAGTTATCTCTATACGCAGTATTTT
abundance: few; v_gene: TRBV7-9; d_gene: -; j_gene: TRBJ2-5; CDR3aa: CASSFQGRMETQYF; CDR3nt: TGTGCCAGCAGCTTCCAGGGGCGGATGGAGACCCAGTACTTC
abundance: -; v_gene: TRBV5-1; d_gene: TRBD1; j_gene: TRBJ1-2; CDR3aa: CASSTTGGGLGGYTF; CDR3nt: TGCGCCAGCAGCACGACAGGGGGAGGTTTAGGCGGCTACACCTTC
abundance: once; v_gene: TRBV4-2; d_gene: TRBD1; j_gene: TRBJ1-6; CDR3aa: CASSQPDRQLQSPLHF; CDR3nt: TGTGCCAGCAGCCAACCGGACAGGCAACTCCAATCACCCCTCCACTTT
abundance: -; v_gene: TRBV29-1; d_gene: -; j_gene: TRBJ2-7; CDR3aa: CSVFDSAYEQYF; CDR3nt: TGCAGCGTGTTTGACAGCGCCTACGAGCAGTACTTC
abundance: -; v_gene: TRBV10-3; d_gene: -; j_gene: TRBJ2-1; CDR3aa: CATSGISSYNEQFF; CDR3nt: TGTGCCACGAGCGGTATTAGCTCCTACAATGAGCAGTTCTTC
abundance: -; v_gene: TRBV6-5; d_gene: -; j_gene: TRBJ2-7; CDR3aa: CASSSPTGPYEQYF; CDR3nt: TGTGCCAGCAGTTCCCCGACAGGCCCCTACGAGCAGTACTTC
abundance: -; v_gene: TRBV5-6; d_gene: -; j_gene: TRBJ2-4; CDR3aa: CASSLGGLAKNIQYF; CDR3nt: TGTGCCAGCAGCTTGGGGGGACTAGCCAAAAACATTCAGTACTTC
abundance: -; v_gene: TRBV28; d_gene: -; j_gene: TRBJ2-3; CDR3aa: CASSLAGRTDTQYF; CDR3nt: TGTGCCAGCAGTTTAGCGGGACGAACAGATACGCAGTATTTT
abundance: -; v_gene: TRBV9; d_gene: TRBD1; j_gene: TRBJ1-1; CDR3aa: CASSAILGTGLPEAFF; CDR3nt: TGTGCCAGCAGCGCGATATTAGGGACAGGGTTACCTGAAGCTTTCTTT
abundance: -; v_gene: TRBV13; d_gene: TRBD1; j_gene: TRBJ2-7; CDR3aa: CASSLGQGQGCF; CDR3nt: TGTGCCAGCAGCTTAGGCCAAGGACAGGGCTGCTTC
abundance: -; v_gene: TRBV29-1; d_gene: -; j_gene: TRBJ2-7; CDR3aa: CSVALIRGSYEQYF; CDR3nt: TGCAGCGTCGCCTTAATCAGGGGCTCCTACGAGCAGTACTTC
abundance: -; v_gene: TRBV2; d_gene: -; j_gene: TRBJ1-4; CDR3aa: CASSEDGGAWEKLFF; CDR3nt: TGTGCCAGCAGTGAAGACGGAGGCGCGTGGGAAAAACTGTTTTTT
abundance: -; v_gene: TRBV29-1; d_gene: -; j_gene: TRBJ1-4; CDR3aa: CSGRESAGNEKLFF; CDR3nt: TGCAGCGGCAGGGAATCGGCCGGTAATGAAAAACTGTTTTTT
abundance: -; v_gene: TRBV29-1; d_gene: TRBD1; j_gene: TRBJ1-2; CDR3aa: CSVVEGATGGYTF; CDR3nt: TGCAGCGTTGTGGAGGGGGCAACGGGTGGCTACACCTTC
abundance: few; v_gene: TRBV11-1; d_gene: -; j_gene: TRBJ2-7; CDR3aa: CASSRGNYEQYF; CDR3nt: TGTGCCAGCAGCCGCGGAAACTACGAGCAGTACTTC
abundance: -; v_gene: TRBV30; d_gene: -; j_gene: TRBJ1-6; CDR3aa: CACKQTSSYNSPLHF; CDR3nt: TGTGCCTGCAAACAAACCAGCTCCTATAATTCACCCCTCCACTTT
abundance: -; v_gene: TRBV18; d_gene: -; j_gene: TRBJ1-1; CDR3aa: CASSPGGAAEAFF; CDR3nt: TGTGCCAGCTCACCAGGGGGCGCAGCTGAAGCTTTCTTT
abundance: -; v_gene: TRBV9; d_gene: -; j_gene: TRBJ2-5; CDR3aa: CASSVGQALSSRETQYF; CDR3nt: TGTGCCAGCAGCGTAGGGCAGGCACTTTCCTCTCGGGAGACCCAGTACTTC
abundance: few; v_gene: TRBV4-2; d_gene: TRBD2; j_gene: TRBJ2-1; CDR3aa: CASSPSGREGPEQFF; CDR3nt: TGTGCCAGCAGCCCCTCGGGGCGGGAGGGCCCTGAGCAGTTCTTC
abundance: few; v_gene: TRBV27; d_gene: TRBD2; j_gene: TRBJ2-7; CDR3aa: CATPGLARSYEQYF; CDR3nt: TGTGCCACCCCGGGACTAGCCCGCTCCTACGAGCAGTACTTC
abundance: -; v_gene: TRBV2; d_gene: TRBD1; j_gene: TRBJ1-2; CDR3aa: CASSGSGGAVNGYTF; CDR3nt: TGTGCCAGCAGTGGATCAGGGGGCGCCGTTAATGGCTACACCTTC
abundance: few; v_gene: TRBV14; d_gene: -; j_gene: TRBJ2-2; CDR3aa: CASSQDIGTGELFF; CDR3nt: TGTGCCAGCAGCCAAGATATCGGCACCGGGGAGCTGTTTTTT
abundance: medium-sized; v_gene: TRBV6-5; d_gene: TRBD2; j_gene: TRBJ2-3; CDR3aa: CASSYSASGYTDTQYF; CDR3nt: TGTGCCAGCAGTTACTCTGCTAGCGGATACACAGATACGCAGTATTTT
abundance: once; v_gene: TRBV15; d_gene: TRBD2; j_gene: TRBJ2-1; CDR3aa: CATSRASGSEQFF; CDR3nt: TGTGCCACCAGCAGAGCTAGCGGCAGTGAGCAGTTCTTC
abundance: -; v_gene: TRBV7-3; d_gene: -; j_gene: TRBJ2-1; CDR3aa: CASSPRRGNEQFF; CDR3nt: TGTGCCAGCAGCCCACGCAGGGGTAATGAGCAGTTCTTC
abundance: -; v_gene: TRBV30; d_gene: TRBD2; j_gene: TRBJ2-1; CDR3aa: CAWSARRGGMNEQFF; CDR3nt: TGTGCCTGGAGCGCTCGTCGGGGGGGCATGAATGAGCAGTTCTTC
abundance: -; v_gene: TRBV11-2; d_gene: -; j_gene: TRBJ2-7; CDR3aa: CASSLGPGVREQYF; CDR3nt: TGTGCCAGCAGCTTAGGCCCAGGGGTCCGGGAGCAGTACTTC
abundance: once; v_gene: TRBV5-1; d_gene: TRBD1; j_gene: TRBJ2-7; CDR3aa: CASTLKGQGGLYEQYF; CDR3nt: TGCGCCAGCACGTTAAAGGGACAGGGAGGATTATACGAGCAGTACTTC
abundance: -; v_gene: TRBV5-5; d_gene: TRBD1; j_gene: TRBJ1-1; CDR3aa: CASSYTTGARPEAFF; CDR3nt: TGTGCCAGCAGCTATACGACAGGGGCTCGACCTGAAGCTTTCTTT
abundance: few; v_gene: TRBV6-1; d_gene: -; j_gene: TRBJ1-5; CDR3aa: CASSEAPTAQPQHF; CDR3nt: TGTGCCAGCAGTGAAGCGCCGACTGCGCAGCCCCAGCATTTT
abundance: -; v_gene: TRBV30; d_gene: TRBD1; j_gene: TRBJ2-7; CDR3aa: CAWISGQSYEQYF; CDR3nt: TGTGCCTGGATATCGGGACAGTCCTACGAGCAGTACTTC
abundance: few; v_gene: TRBV5-1; d_gene: TRBD2; j_gene: TRBJ2-5; CDR3aa: CASGTSGKGGETQYF; CDR3nt: TGCGCCAGCGGTACTAGCGGGAAGGGGGGTGAGACCCAGTACTTC
abundance: -; v_gene: TRBV7-9; d_gene: TRBD2; j_gene: TRBJ2-3; CDR3aa: CASSFGTSGGTDTQYF; CDR3nt: TGTGCCAGCAGCTTCGGGACTAGCGGGGGGACAGATACGCAGTATTTT
abundance: -; v_gene: TRBV19; d_gene: -; j_gene: TRBJ1-2; CDR3aa: CASSIELSGTSGYTF; CDR3nt: TGTGCCAGTAGTATAGAACTCTCAGGGACAAGTGGCTACACCTTC
abundance: -; v_gene: TRBV6-5; d_gene: -; j_gene: TRBJ1-6; CDR3aa: CASTDDSSNNSPLHF; CDR3nt: TGTGCCAGCACCGACGACAGCTCCAATAATTCACCCCTCCACTTT
abundance: -; v_gene: TRBV2; d_gene: -; j_gene: TRBJ2-3; CDR3aa: CASRRKDINTDTQYF; CDR3nt: TGTGCCAGCCGCCGCAAGGACATCAACACAGATACGCAGTATTTT
abundance: -; v_gene: TRBV30; d_gene: -; j_gene: TRBJ2-6; CDR3aa: CAWSVRLQDLGANVLTF; CDR3nt: TGTGCCTGGAGTGTACGTCTGCAGGATCTTGGGGCCAACGTCCTGACTTTC
abundance: few; v_gene: TRBV28; d_gene: -; j_gene: TRBJ2-3; CDR3aa: CATDRSTDTQYF; CDR3nt: TGTGCCACCGACAGAAGCACAGATACGCAGTATTTT
abundance: -; v_gene: TRBV29-1; d_gene: -; j_gene: TRBJ1-1; CDR3aa: CSAHRTTMNTEAFF; CDR3nt: TGCAGCGCCCACAGGACTACAATGAACACTGAAGCTTTCTTT
abundance: -; v_gene: TRBV28; d_gene: -; j_gene: TRBJ2-7; CDR3aa: CASSSSPYEQYF; CDR3nt: TGTGCCAGCAGTTCGAGTCCTTACGAGCAGTACTTC
abundance: medium-sized; v_gene: TRBV6-5; d_gene: TRBD2; j_gene: TRBJ2-7; CDR3aa: CASRGGTSYEQYF; CDR3nt: TGTGCCAGCAGGGGGGGGACCTCTTACGAGCAGTACTTC
abundance: once; v_gene: TRBV5-5; d_gene: -; j_gene: TRBJ1-1; CDR3aa: CASSLALPGSEAFF; CDR3nt: TGTGCCAGCAGCTTGGCCCTCCCCGGGAGTGAAGCTTTCTTT